These 15 T cell receptor beta chains originate from one sample sequenced in a study of blood T cell repertoires in COVID-19. Here immunoSEQ multiplex PCR was the method, and the copy in TCRdb shows in-frame clones only, minus some. The data hold roughly 150,000 clones, with less than 90% observed a single time. Specimen: peripheral blood. These receptors all stem from a woman aged 70-85 years with acute or convalescent COVID-19.

The rearrangement joins TRBV1 to TRBJ2-2; the table's D call, TRBD2, was not checked against the DNA. TRBV1 is given as a pseudogene. The CDR3 length is 16 residues. The CDR3 loop is CTSSRTSGNDTGELFF. In DNA, the CDR3 is TGCACCAGCAGTCGGACTAGCGGGAACGACACCGGGGAGCTGTTTTTT.

The V gene is TRBV7-2, the J gene TRBJ2-3; D call uncertain. Trimming took 1 base from V and 3 from J, leaving 11 bases between them. CDR3 size: 15 residues. Germline lookup yields CDR1 SGHTA and CDR2 FQGNSA. DNA for the CDR3: TGTGCCAGCAGCTTAGTAGCTAGTCGTACAGATACGCAGTATTTT. It yields the protein CASSLVASRTDTQYF.

J is TRBJ1-1 and V is TRBV5-4; 12 positions agree with TRBD1. V lost 5 bases and J lost 4; bases outside the gene matches: 9. Germline V gives CDR1 SGHNT, CDR2 YYREEE (reference sequence). The CDR3 covers 16 residues. The CDR3 loop reads CASSPGTGGLGTEAFF. The CDR3, as DNA: TGTGCCAGCAGTCCAGGGACAGGGGGCTTAGGCACTGAAGCTTTCTTT.

The chain recombines TRBV7-8 with TRBJ1-5, with 8 bases that match TRBD1. V lost 5 bases and J lost 7; bases outside the gene matches: 10. This CDR3 is 15 amino acids long. Per the germline V gene, CDR1 is SGHVS and CDR2 is FQNEAQ. The chain's CDR3 is CASSPTRTGWQPQHF. The CDR3 nucleotides are TGTGCCAGCAGCCCTACCCGGACAGGGTGGCAGCCCCAGCATTTT.

Only one count was recorded for this clone. This chain connects TRBV4-1 to TRBJ2-1; D unresolved. In germline, CDR1 is MGHRA, CDR2 YSYEKL. V dropped 2 bases and J dropped 3 bases, with 17 bases sitting between them. The length of the CDR3 is 17 residues. CDR3: CASSQSVAQLGYNEQFF. CDR3 sequence (DNA): TGCGCCAGCAGCCAATCAGTGGCACAGCTCGGCTACAATGAGCAGTTCTTC.

The chain carries TRBV27 and TRBJ1-2, with no clear D. The CDR3 consists of 12 residues. V dropped 11 bases and J dropped 4 bases, with 14 bases sitting between them. CDR1 and CDR2 from the germline V gene are MNHEY and SMNVEV (reference sequence). This chain's CDR3 is CASAASGYGYTF. In DNA, the CDR3 is TGTGCCTCTGCGGCCTCCGGCTATGGCTACACCTTC.

V gene TRBV5-1 combines with J gene TRBJ1-2; D possibly corresponds to TRBD1 (5 bases). Germline values: CDR1 SGHRS, CDR2 YFSETQ. CDR3 size: 14 residues. V lost 4 bases, J lost 4 bases, and 14 bases lay in between. Written as DNA, the CDR3 is TGCGCCAGCAGCGATGACAGCGATCTCTATGGCTACACCTTC. Translating it yields CASSDDSDLYGYTF. Together with reference TRBV5-1 and TRBJ1-2, the CDR3 gives the full variable domain: KAGVTQTPRYLIKTRGQQVTLSCSPISGHRSVSWYQQTPGQGLQFLFEYFSETQRNKGNFPGRFSGRQFSNSRSEMNVSTLELGDSALYLCASSDDSDLYGYTFGSGTRLTVV.

This clone was observed a single time. The genes are TRBV4-1 and TRBJ2-1, with 7 nucleotides matching TRBD1. CDR1 is MGHRA and CDR2 is YSYEKL in the germline V gene. The junction had 8 bases not matched to a gene; V was cut back by 1 base and J by 5 bases. The CDR3 is 16 residues long. The CDR3 coding sequence is TGCGCCAGCAGCCAAGTGACAGGGAATAGTAACAATGAGCAGTTCTTC. It specifies CASSQVTGNSNNEQFF.

The chain couples TRBV7-2 to TRBJ1-1; no clear D gene. The length of the CDR3 is 14 residues. Germline V gives CDR1 SGHTA, CDR2 FQGNSA. Deletions cut 5 bases from V and 7 bases from J, with 17 bases between. In DNA, the CDR3 is TGTGCCAGCAGCGCCGGAGGATGGAATGTTGAAGCTTTCTTT. Its translation is CASSAGGWNVEAFF.

V gene TRBV10-3 combines with J gene TRBJ2-2, with a possible D match to TRBD1 (7 bases). Germline V gives CDR1 ENHRY, CDR2 SYGVKD. The germline V and J ends were trimmed by 6 bases and 4 bases, with 18 bases remaining between them. The CDR3 sequence is 16 residues long. CDR3 region: CAIRSGGGGGTGELFF. Here the CDR3 DNA reads TGTGCCATCAGGTCTGGAGGGGGCGGCGGCACCGGGGAGCTGTTTTTT.

The chain links TRBV5-1 to TRBJ2-6, with D unresolved. V gave up 4 bases and J gave up 0 bases, with 8 bases separating them. Per the germline V gene, CDR1 is SGHRS and CDR2 is YFSETQ. There are 15 residues in the CDR3. CDR3 region: CASSEVYSGANVLTF. In DNA form, the CDR3 reads TGCGCCAGCAGCGAGGTGTACTCTGGGGCCAACGTCCTGACTTTC. Full variable domain (rest looked up from reference TRBV5-1 and TRBJ2-6): KAGVTQTPRYLIKTRGQQVTLSCSPISGHRSVSWYQQTPGQGLQFLFEYFSETQRNKGNFPGRFSGRQFSNSRSEMNVSTLELGDSALYLCASSEVYSGANVLTFGAGSRLTVL.

The CDR3 region has the DNA TGTGCCAGCAGGACAAAGATGGATAATTCACCCCTCCACTTT. Its protein is CASRTKMDNSPLHF. The chain is built from TRBV2 and TRBJ1-6, with unresolved D. The V gene lost 6 bases and the J gene lost 5 bases, with 11 bases spanning the gap. This CDR3 contains 14 residues. Germline loops: CDR1 SNHLY, CDR2 FYNNEI. The complete variable domain, with remaining parts taken from reference TRBV2 and TRBJ1-6, reads EPEVTQTPSHQVTQMGQEVILRCVPISNHLYFYWYRQILGQKVEFLVSFYNNEISEKSEIFDDQFSVERPDGSNFTLKIRSTKLEDSAMYFCASRTKMDNSPLHFGNGTRLTVT.

The rearrangement joins TRBV7-8 to TRBJ2-1; TRBD1 or TRBD2 may be the D gene (6 bases each). Germline V gene data show CDR1 as SGHVS and CDR2 as FQNEAQ. Trimming shortened V by 5 bases and J by 0 bases, and 17 bases separated the two germline ends. CDR3 length: 17 residues. CDR3 coding DNA: TGTGCCAGCAGCCAGGGGAGGCGGGAAAGCTCCTACAATGAGCAGTTCTTC. As protein: CASSQGRRESSYNEQFF. The full variable domain, completed using reference TRBV7-8 and TRBJ2-1, is GAGVSQSPRYKVAKRGQDVALRCDPISGHVSLFWYQQALGQGPEFLTYFQNEAQLDKSGLPSDRFFAERPEGSVSTLKIQRTQQEDSAVYLCASSQGRRESSYNEQFFGPGTRLTVL.

The rearrangement joins TRBV19 to TRBJ1-5, with a weak D call TRBD1 (6 bases). The CDR3 sequence is 14 residues long. CDR1 is LNHDA and CDR2 is SQIVND in the germline V gene (reference sequence). The germline V and J ends were trimmed by 6 bases and 0 bases, with 9 bases remaining between them. In nucleotides, the CDR3 is TGTGCCAGTAGCCCGGGACATAGCAATCAGCCCCAGCATTTT. It translates to CASSPGHSNQPQHF.

This clone was seen just once. It is unclear where the CDR3 begins or ends on the DNA, so no DNA is shown, and the CDR3 is as TCRdb lists it. The chain links TRBV12-3 or TRBV12-4 to TRBJ2-7; the listed D gene, TRBD1, was not tested against the DNA. The CDR3 contains 12 residues when both ends are counted. The CDR3 reads CASSFGGGTVLF.